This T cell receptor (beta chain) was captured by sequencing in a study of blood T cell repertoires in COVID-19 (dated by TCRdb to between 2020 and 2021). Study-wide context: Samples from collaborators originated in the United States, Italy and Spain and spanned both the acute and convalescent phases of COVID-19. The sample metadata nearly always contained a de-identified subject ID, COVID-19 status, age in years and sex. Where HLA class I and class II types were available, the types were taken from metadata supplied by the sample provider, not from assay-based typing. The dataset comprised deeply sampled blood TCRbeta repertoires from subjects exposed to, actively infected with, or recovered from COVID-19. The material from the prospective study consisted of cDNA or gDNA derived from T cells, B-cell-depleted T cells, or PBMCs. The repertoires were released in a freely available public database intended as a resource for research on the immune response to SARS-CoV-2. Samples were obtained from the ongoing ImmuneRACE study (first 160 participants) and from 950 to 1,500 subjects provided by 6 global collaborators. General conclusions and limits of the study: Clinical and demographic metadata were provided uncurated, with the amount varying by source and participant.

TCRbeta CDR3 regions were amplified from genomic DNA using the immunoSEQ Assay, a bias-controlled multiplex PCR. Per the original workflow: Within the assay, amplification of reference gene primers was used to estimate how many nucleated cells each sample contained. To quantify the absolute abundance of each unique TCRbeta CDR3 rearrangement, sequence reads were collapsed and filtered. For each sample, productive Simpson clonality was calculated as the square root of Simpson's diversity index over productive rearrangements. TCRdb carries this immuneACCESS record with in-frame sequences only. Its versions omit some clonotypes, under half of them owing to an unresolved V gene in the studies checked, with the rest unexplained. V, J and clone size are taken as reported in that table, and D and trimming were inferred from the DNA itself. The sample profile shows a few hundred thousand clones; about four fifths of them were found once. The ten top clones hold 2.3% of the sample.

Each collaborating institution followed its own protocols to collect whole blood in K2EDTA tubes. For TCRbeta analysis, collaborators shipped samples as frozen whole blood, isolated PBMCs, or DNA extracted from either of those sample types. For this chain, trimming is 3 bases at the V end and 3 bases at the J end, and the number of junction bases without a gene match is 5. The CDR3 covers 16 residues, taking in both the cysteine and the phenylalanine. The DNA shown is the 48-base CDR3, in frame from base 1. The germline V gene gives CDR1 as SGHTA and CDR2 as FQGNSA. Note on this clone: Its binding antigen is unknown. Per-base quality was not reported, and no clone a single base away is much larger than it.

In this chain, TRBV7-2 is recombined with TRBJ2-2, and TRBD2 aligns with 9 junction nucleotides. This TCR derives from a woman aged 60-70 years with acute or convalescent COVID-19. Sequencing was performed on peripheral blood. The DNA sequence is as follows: TGTGCCAGCAGCTTCATGCTAGCGGGGTACACCGGGGAGCTGTTTTTT. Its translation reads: CASSFMLAGYTGELFF.